What follows are 11 T cell receptor beta chains derived from one specimen sequenced in a study of shared clonotypes between healthy human individuals. Clones were sequenced by immunoSEQ multiplex PCR, and TCRdb holds only the in-frame ones, with some missing. There are roughly 500,000 clones in the sample; about 96% occur only once, and 0.064% lies in the top ten. The sequenced sample was naive CD4+ T cells sorted from blood. The subset here: CD45RA+ positively selected. These TCRs come from a woman aged 30 to 39 in good health.

The chain carries TRBV6-5 and TRBJ1-1, with 8 bases that match TRBD1. V was pared by 5 bases and J by 5 bases, with 4 bases of the junction left unmatched. CDR1 and CDR2 from the germline V gene are MNHEY and SVGAGI. The CDR3 runs to 13 residues. The CDR3 reads CASSATGATEAFF. Here the CDR3 DNA reads TGTGCCAGCAGTGCGACAGGGGCGACTGAAGCTTTCTTT.

The rearrangement joins TRBV7-9 to TRBJ2-1; TRBD1 or TRBD2 may be the D gene (5 bases each). The CDR3 length is 14 residues. Germline V gene lookup returns CDR1 SEHNR and CDR2 FQNEAQ (reference sequence). Trimming cost V 1 base and J 9 bases, with 13 bases left between them. The DNA for the CDR3 is TGTGCCAGCAGCTTAGGTCGGGGCGGACCTGAGCAGTTCTTC. Translation: CASSLGRGGPEQFF.

V gene TRBV28 combines with J gene TRBJ1-5, with 9 bases lining up with TRBD1. The CDR3 is 13 residues long. Trimming at V came to 6 bases and at J to 6 bases, leaving 3 bases not matched to a gene. Germline CDR1 and CDR2: MDHEN and SYDVKM. The CDR3 reads CASRTGGLQPQHF. The CDR3 DNA follows: TGTGCCAGCAGAACAGGGGGCCTTCAGCCCCAGCATTTT.

This chain uses TRBV5-1 with TRBJ1-5, with D uncertain. Germline-derived CDR1 and CDR2 are SGHRS and YFSETQ. The CDR3 contains 14 residues. V shed 0 bases and J shed 0 bases, with 4 bases lying between them. The chain's CDR3 is CASSLGYSNQPQHF. For the CDR3, the DNA is TGCGCCAGCAGCTTGGGATATAGCAATCAGCCCCAGCATTTT.

This sequence joins TRBV6-6 and TRBJ2-1; 7 bases agree with TRBD2. The CDR3 sequence is 14 residues long. The germline CDR1 and CDR2 sequences are MNHNY and SVGAGI (reference sequence). The ends lost 6 bases at V and 0 bases at J; junction bases unmatched: 2. The CDR3 protein is CASSGGSSYNEQFF. As DNA, the CDR3 is TGTGCCAGCAGCGGGGGGAGCTCCTACAATGAGCAGTTCTTC.

The count of this clone is one. J is TRBJ2-7 and V is TRBV2, with TRBD2 matching 14 bases. J was trimmed by 7 bases and V by 1 base; bases with no gene match: 3. This CDR3 has 15 residues. CDR1 and CDR2 (germline): SNHLY, FYNNEI. This chain's CDR3 is CASSEETSGRGEQYF. CDR3 sequence (DNA): TGTGCCAGCAGTGAAGAGACTAGCGGGAGGGGTGAGCAGTACTTC.

This clone has a single count. The genes are TRBV7-9 and TRBJ2-1; possibly TRBD2 for D (5 bases). The germline V and J ends were trimmed by 5 bases and 8 bases, with 22 bases remaining between them. The CDR3 length is 16 residues. Per the germline V gene, CDR1 is SEHNR and CDR2 is FQNEAQ (reference sequence). The CDR3 coding sequence is TGTGCCAGCAGCCCCCGTTTGGAGCGGAGCCCCTATGAGCAGTTCTTC. Its protein product is CASSPRLERSPYEQFF.

The rearrangement uses TRBV15 and TRBJ2-1; D remains unclear. Germline lookup yields CDR1 LNHNV and CDR2 YYDKDF (reference sequence). Trimming pared 5 bases from V and 8 bases from J, leaving 16 bases between. The CDR3 spans 14 residues. The CDR3: CATSVTRASDEQFF. In DNA, the CDR3 is TGTGCCACCAGCGTCACCCGGGCATCAGATGAGCAGTTCTTC.

V gene TRBV6-5 combines with J gene TRBJ2-2, with TRBD1 identical over 7 bases. CDR3 length: 15 amino acids. V trimming: 6 bases; J trimming: 2 bases; junction bases outside the gene matches: 6. Per the germline V gene, CDR1 is MNHEY and CDR2 is SVGAGI. CDR3 loop: CASSPGQENTGELFF. CDR3 DNA: TGTGCCAGCAGCCCCGGACAGGAAAACACCGGGGAGCTGTTTTTT.

The V call is TRBV28, the J call TRBJ1-1; 8 nucleotides line up with TRBD1. The CDR3 has 15 amino acids. Trimming took 5 bases from V and 1 from J; bases not matched to a gene: 6. Germline V gene data show CDR1 as MDHEN and CDR2 as SYDVKM. The CDR3 nucleotides read TGTGCCAGCAGTGGACAGGGACGCCCGAACACTGAAGCTTTCTTT. It encodes CASSGQGRPNTEAFF.

The rearrangement uses TRBV19 and TRBJ1-2, with D perhaps matching TRBD1 (6 bases). This CDR3 region has 16 residues. V lost 5 bases and J lost 5, with 21 bases in between. Germline CDR1 reads LNHDA; CDR2 reads SQIVND (reference sequence). CDR3 region: CASSPPWDTGIYGYTF. The CDR3 region has the DNA TGTGCCAGTAGTCCCCCGTGGGACACGGGGATTTATGGCTACACCTTC.